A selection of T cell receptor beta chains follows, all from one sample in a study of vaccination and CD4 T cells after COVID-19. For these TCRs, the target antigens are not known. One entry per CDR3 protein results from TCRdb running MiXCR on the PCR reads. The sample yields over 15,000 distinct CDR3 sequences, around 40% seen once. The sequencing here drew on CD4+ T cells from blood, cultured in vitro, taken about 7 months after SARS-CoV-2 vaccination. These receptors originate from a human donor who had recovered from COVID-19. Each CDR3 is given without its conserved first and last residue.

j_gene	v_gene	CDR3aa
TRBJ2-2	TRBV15	ATKPFPTGPGELF
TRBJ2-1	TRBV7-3	ASSLEGFSNEQF
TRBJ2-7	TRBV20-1	SATKLSGGPTYEQY
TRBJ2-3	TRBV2	ASSEGLAGTDTQY
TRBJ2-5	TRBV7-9	ASSLYGLGGEETQY
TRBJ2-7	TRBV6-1	ASSGTDSTLMGEQY
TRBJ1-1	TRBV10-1	ASAPLGRTEAF
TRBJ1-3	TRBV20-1	SAPGSGNTIY
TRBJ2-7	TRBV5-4	ASSFPLGEQY
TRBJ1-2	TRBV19	ASRRAGTEWGYT